This TCR beta chain was profiled in a study of CD8 T cells in ankylosing spondylitis. General study findings and limits: Blood of patients with ankylosing spondylitis appeared to be characterized by a TCR beta motif of about 8 highly homologous variants. Disease-associated clones were CD8+ and fairly uncommon in peripheral blood. Earlier literature documents some of the motif variants in reactive arthritis synovial fluid and blood. Reportedly, matched ankylosing spondylitis synovial fluid was significantly enriched for disease-linked clones.

There are 12 residues in the CDR3. Germline CDR1 DFQATT, CDR2 SNEGSKA (reference sequence). The V gene lost 6 bases and the J gene lost 2 bases, with 11 bases spanning the gap. One entry per CDR3 protein, called by TCRdb with MiXCR from the 5' RACE reads. The sample holds fewer than 550,000 distinct CDR3 sequences, roughly 5% seen once. This clonotype was seen ten or more times. Antigen specificity is unknown. The V and J genes are TRBV20-1 and TRBJ2-7; D unresolved. The clonotype originates from a male donor with ankylosing spondylitis. Specimen: blood, either unsorted or a sorted T cell fraction (not recorded which). The DNA of the CDR3 is TGCAGTGCAAGCCGGGCTCCCTACGAGCAGTACTTC. It specifies CSASRAPYEQYF.